The 26 T cell receptor beta chains reported below all come from one sample, sequenced in a study of blood T cell repertoires in COVID-19. Data came from immunoSEQ multiplex PCR; TCRdb stores just in-frame clones and leaves some out. This table has more than 250,000 clones, roughly nine tenths appearing once. Sequencing input: PBMCs or T cells enriched from blood (not recorded which). Source of these receptors: a woman aged 30 to 39 who had recovered from COVID-19.

CDR3 bases: TGTGCCAGCAGCGCTGGGCGGGCAACCTACGAGCAGTACTTC. It specifies CASSAGRATYEQYF. The rearrangement uses TRBV9 and TRBJ2-7; tentatively, D is TRBD2 (5 bases). V lost 3 bases and J 2 bases, leaving 12 bases between the germline ends. In germline, CDR1 is SGDLS, CDR2 YYNGEE. The length of the CDR3 is 14 residues.

This chain links TRBV6-5 with TRBJ1-2, with a tentative D call TRBD1 (5 bases). This CDR3 is 13 amino acids long. Germline assignment: CDR1 MNHEY and CDR2 SVGAGI. The V end lost 0 bases, the J end lost 8 bases, and 10 bases lay between the germline ends. CDR3 in amino acids: CASSYSGGAGYTF. CDR3 coding DNA: TGTGCCAGCAGTTACTCGGGGGGAGCCGGCTACACCTTC.

This clone has only a few counts. This sequence joins TRBV5-6 and TRBJ2-1, with 10 bases aligning to TRBD2. CDR1 and CDR2 from the germline V gene are SGHDT and YYEEEE. This CDR3 comprises 16 residues. Unmatched junction bases numbered 7, after V lost 4 bases and J lost 3 bases. The CDR3 sequence is CASSVLAGVLYNEQFF. The CDR3 region has the DNA TGTGCCAGCAGCGTCCTAGCGGGAGTACTCTACAATGAGCAGTTCTTC.

The chain couples TRBV5-4 to TRBJ2-3; tentative D call: TRBD2 (6 bases). Trimming pared 4 bases from V and 6 bases from J, leaving 21 bases between. The CDR3 loop spans 16 amino acids. Per germline, CDR1 SGHNT and CDR2 YYREEE (reference sequence). The CDR3 nucleotides read TGTGCCAGCAGCCCCCCCAGACGGGAAGGAGGGGATACGCAGTATTTT. Translation gives CASSPPRREGGDTQYF.

The J gene is TRBJ2-1, the V gene TRBV11-2; TRBD1 agrees at 11 bases. V gave up 5 bases and J gave up 7 bases; unmatched junction bases: 7. The V gene's germline CDR1 is SGHAT and CDR2 FQNNGV. CDR3 length: 15 amino acids. The CDR3 DNA reads TGTGCCAGCAGCGCGCGGACAGGGGGCGTGAATGAGCAGTTCTTC. Translating it yields CASSARTGGVNEQFF.

V gene TRBV3-1 (or the pseudogene TRBV3-2) combines with J gene TRBJ2-1, with TRBD2 matching 8 bases. CDR3 length: 16 amino acids. V trimming: 4 bases; J trimming: 8 bases; junction bases outside the gene matches: 13. Per the germline V gene, CDR1 is LGHDT and CDR2 is YNNKEL (reference sequence). The CDR3 region is CASSPMGAGEWHEQFF. The CDR3 DNA is TGTGCCAGCAGCCCCATGGGAGCGGGGGAATGGCATGAGCAGTTCTTC.

The chain couples TRBV28 to TRBJ1-6, with 10 positions matching TRBD1. This CDR3 has 14 amino acids. CDR1 and CDR2 (germline): MDHEN, SYDVKM. Unmatched junction bases numbered 7, after V lost 3 bases and J lost 14 bases. CDR3 coding DNA: TGTGCCAGCAGTTTCGGGACAGGGGTGTTGACCCTCCACTTT. Protein sequence: CASSFGTGVLTLHF.

The rearrangement uses TRBV10-3 and TRBJ1-2; the match to TRBD1 covers 8 bases. The V gene's germline CDR1 is ENHRY and CDR2 SYGVKD. CDR3 length: 14 amino acids. V lost 8 bases to trimming and J lost 5 bases; unmatched junction nucleotides: 10. CDR3 sequence reads: CAISGTGLNYGYTF. Written as DNA, the CDR3 is TGTGCCATCTCCGGGACAGGTCTCAATTATGGCTACACCTTC.

The chain links TRBV4-1 to TRBJ2-5; 8 bases agree with TRBD2. The junction had 4 bases not matched to a gene; V was cut back by 0 bases and J by 4 bases. The germline gives CDR1 MGHRA, CDR2 YSYEKL. The CDR3 consists of 15 residues. Written as DNA, the CDR3 is TGCGCCAGCAGCCAAGACAGTGGACTAGCAGAGACCCAGTACTTC. Residues: CASSQDSGLAETQYF.

V gene TRBV6-6 combines with J gene TRBJ2-5; TRBD2 might be the D (6 bases). The CDR3 extends over 13 amino acids. V dropped 7 bases and J dropped 6 bases, with 15 bases sitting between them. Per germline, CDR1 MNHNY and CDR2 SVGAGI (reference sequence). The CDR3 DNA sequence: TGTGCCAGCAACTCCGGAGGGAAGAAGACCCAGTACTTC. Protein: CASNSGGKKTQYF.

The J gene is TRBJ2-1, the V gene TRBV19; 7 nucleotides match TRBD2. This CDR3 is built from 14 residues. V shed 5 bases, J shed 7 bases, and the junction held 8 bases outside the gene matches. Per the germline V gene, CDR1 is LNHDA and CDR2 is SQIVND (reference sequence). The CDR3 reads CASSYVGGRNEQFF. The CDR3 DNA is TGTGCCAGTAGTTATGTGGGAGGGCGAAATGAGCAGTTCTTC.

This sequence joins TRBV3-1 (or the pseudogene TRBV3-2) and TRBJ1-2, with D unclear. Germline V lookup: CDR1 LGHDT, CDR2 YNNKEL (reference sequence). The CDR3 totals 13 residues. With 4 bases removed from V and 4 bases from J, the gap between germline ends came to 10 bases. Here the CDR3 reads CASSPDGVYGYTF. The CDR3 nucleotides are TGTGCCAGCAGCCCAGACGGGGTCTATGGCTACACCTTC.

The V and J genes are TRBV24-1 and TRBJ2-2; perhaps TRBD1 as D (6 bases). CDR3 size: 15 residues. Deletions cut 6 bases from V and 2 bases from J, with 12 bases between. Per the germline V gene, CDR1 is KGHDR and CDR2 is SFDVKD. The CDR3 coding sequence is TGTGCCACCAGTTCAACAGGGTACAACACCGGGGAGCTGTTTTTT. It encodes CATSSTGYNTGELFF.

The rearrangement joins TRBV5-1 to TRBJ2-1, with D hard to call. The germline V and J ends were trimmed by 4 bases and 4 bases, with 9 bases remaining between them. Germline values: CDR1 SGHRS, CDR2 YFSETQ. The CDR3 is made up of 13 amino acids. The chain's CDR3 is CASSAGTYNEQFF. CDR3 nucleotide sequence: TGCGCCAGCAGCGCTGGTACTTACAATGAGCAGTTCTTC.

The V gene is TRBV7-2, the J gene TRBJ2-7, with a weak D call TRBD1 (6 bases). Between the trimmed V and J ends, which lost 5 bases and 5 bases, there was a span of 25 bases. The CDR3 is made up of 17 amino acids. Germline values: CDR1 SGHTA, CDR2 FQGNSA. CDR3 residues: CASSRMVVGATFHEQYF. Written as DNA, the CDR3 is TGTGCCAGCAGCCGGATGGTGGTGGGGGCCACCTTTCACGAGCAGTACTTC.

The rearrangement links TRBV27 to TRBJ2-3, with D maybe TRBD1 (5 bases). CDR1 and CDR2 (germline): MNHEY, SMNVEV (reference sequence). Trimming cost V 8 bases and J 1 base, with 10 bases left between them. The CDR3 extends over 13 amino acids. CDR3 DNA: TGTGCCAGCTTAGGGGCGGGCACAGATACGCAGTATTTT. Its translation is CASLGAGTDTQYF.

The chain employs TRBV7-8 and TRBJ2-7; possibly TRBD1 for D (6 bases). The V end lost 2 bases, the J end lost 3 bases, and 17 bases lay between the germline ends. Germline-derived CDR1 and CDR2 are SGHVS and FQNEAQ. This CDR3 is built from 16 residues. DNA for the CDR3: TGTGCCAGCAGCTTAACCCGGACAGCGCCCATCTACGAGCAGTACTTC. Its protein is CASSLTRTAPIYEQYF.

The chain combines TRBV29-1 with TRBJ1-1; TRBD1 agrees at 7 bases. The CDR3 runs 11 residues. The germline gives CDR1 SQVTM, CDR2 ANQGSEA. Trimming removed 5 bases from V and 6 bases from J; junction bases left unmatched: 3. CDR3 in DNA: TGCAGCGTTCAGGGGGTCGCTGAAGCTTTCTTT. It yields the protein CSVQGVAEAFF.

The chain joins TRBV6-5 to TRBJ2-7; maybe TRBD2 (5 bases). Trimming stripped 0 bases from V and 0 bases from J, with 6 bases between. Germline CDR1 and CDR2: MNHEY and SVGAGI. This CDR3 contains 14 residues. The CDR3 DNA sequence: TGTGCCAGCAGTTACTCGAGGGCCTCCTACGAGCAGTACTTC. This translates into CASSYSRASYEQYF.

In this sample, this clone turned up once. V gene TRBV28 combines with J gene TRBJ2-7; 8 nucleotides line up with TRBD1. The ends lost 7 bases at V and 2 bases at J; junction bases unmatched: 10. Per germline, CDR1 MDHEN and CDR2 SYDVKM. The CDR3 loop spans 15 amino acids. The CDR3 loop is CASTQYMDRAYEQYF. CDR3 nucleotide sequence: TGTGCCAGCACCCAATACATGGACAGGGCCTACGAGCAGTACTTC.

The chain couples TRBV6-6 to TRBJ2-7; 9 nucleotides align to TRBD2. J lost 3 bases, V lost 6 bases, and 9 bases had no gene match. CDR1 and CDR2 from the germline V gene are MNHNY and SVGAGI (reference sequence). CDR3 length: 15 residues. The CDR3 DNA reads TGTGCCAGCAGGTACCTAGCGGGACAAATCTACGAGCAGTACTTC. Translated: CASRYLAGQIYEQYF.

The chain has TRBV6-5 and TRBJ1-3; a possible D gene is TRBD1 (5 bases). The CDR3 sequence is 15 residues long. V was pared by 7 bases and J by 0 bases, with 13 bases between. CDR1 and CDR2 from the germline V gene are MNHEY and SVGAGI. Written as DNA, the CDR3 is TGTGCCAGCAAACCAGGGATCGGCTCTGGAAACACCATATATTTT. Encoded protein: CASKPGIGSGNTIYF.

The CDR3 DNA follows: TGTGCCAGCAGTTTCCACGACAGGGACTATGGCTACACCTTC. Its protein product is CASSFHDRDYGYTF. The rearrangement joins TRBV28 to TRBJ1-2, with 7 nucleotides matching TRBD1. V lost 3 bases and J lost 3; bases outside the gene matches: 4. The CDR3 runs 14 residues. Germline V gene lookup returns CDR1 MDHEN and CDR2 SYDVKM.

This rearrangement joins TRBV28 to TRBJ1-5; weak D call: TRBD1 (6 bases). Trimming stripped 3 bases from V and 0 bases from J, with 33 bases between. CDR3 size: 23 residues. Germline V CDR1 and CDR2: MDHEN, SYDVKM. The CDR3 protein is CASSFYLLSSPVHRDNSNQPQHF. CDR3 bases: TGTGCCAGCAGTTTTTACCTTCTTTCGAGCCCCGTCCACCGGGACAATAGCAATCAGCCCCAGCATTTT.

CDR3 nucleotides: TGTGCCAGCAGTTACGAGAGGGCGACAGGAGCTGGCGAGCAGTACTTC. This translates into CASSYERATGAGEQYF. The V gene is TRBV6-5, the J gene TRBJ2-7; weak D call: TRBD1 (6 bases). V gave up 2 bases and J gave up 6 bases, with 20 bases separating them. CDR3 length: 16 residues. Germline CDR1 is MNHEY and CDR2 is SVGAGI.

The V call is TRBV5-4, the J call TRBJ2-3, with D possibly TRBD2 on 6 matching bases. Per germline, CDR1 SGHNT and CDR2 YYREEE (reference sequence). Trimming shortened V by 0 bases and J by 4 bases, and 6 bases separated the two germline ends. This CDR3 region has 13 residues. The DNA for the CDR3 is TGTGCCAGCAGCTTGGGGAGGGCAGATACGCAGTATTTT. Encoded protein: CASSLGRADTQYF.